These T cell receptor beta chains were read from a single sample in a study of cytomegalovirus exposure and HLA in healthy donors. Here immunoSEQ multiplex PCR was the method, and the copy in TCRdb shows in-frame clones only, minus some. This sample yields roughly 160,000 clones, of which roughly 80% are seen a single time; around 8% belongs to the top ten. The sequencing input was PBMCs. Receptor source: a middle-aged woman in good health and CMV-seropositive. CDR3s include the opening cysteine and the closing phenylalanine or tryptophan. The D gene is left open where the match is weak. Size values are once, few and many counts, or a class for expanded clones, and some rows have none.

size: -
V: TRBV7-8
J: TRBJ2-7
D: TRBD2
CDR3: CASSFSGRGYEQYF
DNA: TGTGCCAGCAGCTTTAGCGGGAGGGGGTACGAGCAGTACTTC

size: -
V: TRBV6-5
J: TRBJ1-5
D: -
CDR3: CASRPRQSNQPQHF
DNA: TGTGCCAGCAGACCCCGACAGAGCAATCAGCCCCAGCATTTT

size: -
V: TRBV27
J: TRBJ2-1
D: -
CDR3: CASSPKEGLISYNEQFF
DNA: TGTGCCAGCAGTCCTAAGGAGGGCCTTATCTCCTACAATGAGCAGTTCTTC

size: -
V: TRBV7-9
J: TRBJ1-4
D: TRBD1
CDR3: CASSPRRGTVTDEKLFF
DNA: TGTGCCAGCAGCCCGAGACGCGGGACAGTGACGGATGAAAAACTGTTTTTT

size: -
V: TRBV6-1
J: TRBJ2-7
D: -
CDR3: CASIFSASTYEQYF
DNA: TGTGCCAGCATTTTCAGCGCCTCCACCTACGAGCAGTACTTC

size: -
V: TRBV19
J: TRBJ1-1
D: TRBD1
CDR3: CASSTNRGTEAFF
DNA: TGTGCCAGTAGTACTAACAGGGGGACTGAAGCTTTCTTT

size: -
V: TRBV28
J: TRBJ1-4
D: -
CDR3: CASTIHRAEKLFF
DNA: TGTGCCAGCACGATTCACAGGGCTGAAAAACTGTTTTTT

size: -
V: TRBV7-2
J: TRBJ2-7
D: -
CDR3: CASSLGQGGNYEQYF
DNA: TGTGCCAGCAGCTTAGGACAGGGAGGAAACTACGAGCAGTACTTC

size: many
V: TRBV14
J: TRBJ1-1
D: -
CDR3: CASSQDGVLQNTEAFF
DNA: TGTGCCAGCAGCCAAGATGGAGTCCTACAGAACACTGAAGCTTTCTTT

size: -
V: TRBV29-1
J: TRBJ2-7
D: TRBD2
CDR3: CSVAWREGSVEQYF
DNA: TGCAGCGTCGCCTGGCGGGAGGGTTCCGTCGAGCAGTACTTC

size: -
V: TRBV18
J: TRBJ1-1
D: TRBD1
CDR3: CASSPTRETGGTEAFF
DNA: TGTGCCAGCTCACCCACAAGAGAGACAGGGGGGACTGAAGCTTTCTTT

size: few
V: TRBV4-1
J: TRBJ2-1
D: -
CDR3: CASSQVYNGEQFF
DNA: TGCGCCAGCAGCCAAGTGTACAACGGGGAGCAGTTCTTC

size: -
V: TRBV2
J: TRBJ2-7
D: -
CDR3: CASSEAGSSYEQYF
DNA: TGTGCCAGCAGTGAAGCTGGGAGCTCCTACGAGCAGTACTTC

size: -
V: TRBV6-1
J: TRBJ1-4
D: -
CDR3: CASSQLWREKLFF
DNA: TGTGCCAGCAGCCAGTTGTGGAGAGAAAAACTGTTTTTT

size: once
V: TRBV9
J: TRBJ2-2
D: -
CDR3: CASSVETGTNTGELFF
DNA: TGTGCCAGCAGCGTAGAAACAGGGACGAACACCGGGGAGCTGTTTTTT

size: -
V: TRBV6-5
J: TRBJ2-1
D: TRBD1
CDR3: CASSQTGYIDEQFF
DNA: TGTGCCAGCAGTCAGACAGGGTACATCGATGAGCAGTTCTTC

size: -
V: TRBV7-9
J: TRBJ2-1
D: TRBD2
CDR3: CASSLSGYNEQFF
DNA: TGTGCCAGCAGCCTTAGCGGGTACAATGAGCAGTTCTTC

size: -
V: TRBV28
J: TRBJ1-3
D: -
CDR3: CASRPYLQGTSGGNTIYF
DNA: TGTGCCAGCAGGCCCTACCTCCAGGGGACCTCGGGAGGAAACACCATATATTTT

size: -
V: TRBV9
J: TRBJ2-2
D: TRBD1
CDR3: CASSAGTGDLGELFF
DNA: TGTGCCAGCAGCGCCGGGACAGGGGATCTCGGGGAGCTGTTTTTT

size: -
V: TRBV9
J: TRBJ2-7
D: TRBD1
CDR3: CASSVEGTGSTYEQYF
DNA: TGTGCCAGCAGCGTAGAAGGGACAGGCTCGACCTACGAGCAGTACTTC

size: -
V: TRBV7-9
J: TRBJ1-1
D: -
CDR3: CASSLDVAPIDRSEAFF
DNA: TGTGCCAGCAGCTTAGATGTAGCACCTATTGATCGGTCTGAAGCTTTCTTT

size: -
V: TRBV6-1
J: TRBJ2-7
D: TRBD1
CDR3: CASSAAGTGAYEQYF
DNA: TGTGCCAGCAGTGCTGCCGGGACAGGGGCCTACGAGCAGTACTTC

size: -
V: TRBV5-6
J: TRBJ2-7
D: -
CDR3: CASSFTGIYQQYF
DNA: TGTGCCAGCAGCTTTACAGGGATATATCAGCAGTACTTC

size: -
V: TRBV11-2
J: TRBJ1-1
D: -
CDR3: CASRDIRTTEAFF
DNA: TGTGCCAGCAGGGACATCCGAACTACTGAAGCTTTCTTT

size: -
V: TRBV7-2
J: TRBJ1-1
D: TRBD1
CDR3: CASSLGQPNTEAFF
DNA: TGTGCCAGCAGCTTGGGACAGCCAAACACTGAAGCTTTCTTT

size: -
V: TRBV11-3
J: TRBJ2-5
D: -
CDR3: CASSLSQAGTQYF
DNA: TGTGCCAGCAGCTTATCCCAAGCAGGGACCCAGTACTTC

size: -
V: TRBV7-9
J: TRBJ1-2
D: TRBD1
CDR3: CASSIGTVYGYTF
DNA: TGTGCCAGCAGCATAGGGACAGTCTATGGCTACACCTTC

size: -
V: TRBV5-4
J: TRBJ2-5
D: -
CDR3: CASSLAPTGQETQYF
DNA: TGTGCCAGCAGCTTGGCCCCGACAGGACAAGAGACCCAGTACTTC

size: -
V: TRBV18
J: TRBJ1-2
D: TRBD1
CDR3: CASSPTTGNYGYTF
DNA: TGTGCCAGCTCACCTACGACAGGGAACTATGGCTACACCTTC

size: few
V: TRBV28
J: TRBJ1-2
D: TRBD1
CDR3: CASSLMGQGYGYTF
DNA: TGTGCCAGCAGTTTAATGGGACAGGGTTATGGCTACACCTTC

size: -
V: TRBV19
J: TRBJ1-1
D: TRBD1
CDR3: CASIRDRRGNTEAFF
DNA: TGTGCCAGTATAAGGGACAGACGAGGGAACACTGAAGCTTTCTTT

size: few
V: TRBV7-3
J: TRBJ2-7
D: TRBD1
CDR3: CASPNRGLTYEQYF
DNA: TGTGCCAGCCCGAACAGGGGGCTTACCTACGAGCAGTACTTC

size: once
V: TRBV28
J: TRBJ2-3
D: TRBD2
CDR3: CASGSKRDPSTDTQYF
DNA: TGTGCCAGCGGCTCCAAGCGGGACCCTAGCACAGATACGCAGTATTTT

size: few
V: TRBV19
J: TRBJ2-5
D: -
CDR3: CASSISEGLTGETQYF
DNA: TGTGCCAGTAGTATATCGGAGGGGCTAACGGGGGAGACCCAGTACTTC

size: -
V: TRBV28
J: TRBJ2-7
D: -
CDR3: CASRTDRRNDEQYF
DNA: TGTGCCAGCAGGACAGACAGGCGTAACGACGAGCAGTACTTC

size: -
V: TRBV29-1
J: TRBJ2-1
D: TRBD2
CDR3: CSVGPQRRGVPCNEQFF
DNA: TGCAGCGTTGGCCCCCAGCGGCGGGGGGTGCCGTGCAATGAGCAGTTCTTC

size: -
V: TRBV28
J: TRBJ1-4
D: -
CDR3: CASNRRRFEKLFF
DNA: TGTGCCAGCAACAGAAGACGGTTCGAAAAACTGTTTTTT

size: -
V: TRBV28
J: TRBJ1-1
D: TRBD1
CDR3: CASTGQGNAFF
DNA: TGTGCCAGCACGGGACAGGGCAACGCTTTCTTT

size: -
V: TRBV19
J: TRBJ2-7
D: -
CDR3: CASSTPRIGGGYEQYF
DNA: TGTGCCAGTAGTACGCCTCGTATTGGGGGCGGCTACGAGCAGTACTTC

size: once
V: TRBV11-2
J: TRBJ2-2
D: TRBD2
CDR3: CASRSWRERGTGELFF
DNA: TGTGCCAGCAGGTCCTGGCGGGAGAGGGGAACCGGGGAGCTGTTTTTT

size: -
V: TRBV28
J: TRBJ1-1
D: -
CDR3: CASATPVNVEAFF
DNA: TGTGCCAGCGCCACTCCGGTTAACGTTGAAGCTTTCTTT

size: -
V: TRBV7-3
J: TRBJ2-5
D: TRBD1
CDR3: CASSLTGSQETQYF
DNA: TGTGCCAGCAGCTTGACAGGGTCCCAAGAGACCCAGTACTTC

size: -
V: TRBV30
J: TRBJ1-3
D: -
CDR3: CAWRGLLDSISGNTIYF
DNA: TGTGCCTGGAGGGGGCTTTTGGACAGCATCTCTGGAAACACCATATATTTT

size: -
V: TRBV5-4
J: TRBJ2-7
D: TRBD2
CDR3: CASSPSGSVTYEQYF
DNA: TGTGCCAGCAGCCCCAGCGGGAGTGTCACCTACGAGCAGTACTTC

size: many
V: TRBV10-2
J: TRBJ2-3
D: TRBD1
CDR3: CASRSDRGLDTQYF
DNA: TGCGCCAGCAGATCAGACAGGGGGCTAGATACGCAGTATTTT

size: -
V: TRBV13
J: TRBJ2-7
D: TRBD1
CDR3: CASSFTGGEQYF
DNA: TGTGCCAGCAGCTTCACAGGGGGCGAGCAGTACTTC

size: -
V: TRBV25-1
J: TRBJ2-5
D: -
CDR3: CASSRFGGETQYF
DNA: TGTGCCAGCAGTCGATTCGGGGGAGAGACCCAGTACTTC

size: -
V: TRBV7-3
J: TRBJ2-3
D: TRBD2
CDR3: CASSPNGRGTDTQYF
DNA: TGTGCCAGCAGCCCCAACGGGAGGGGCACAGATACGCAGTATTTT

size: -
V: TRBV5-1
J: TRBJ1-2
D: -
CDR3: CASTLSPGGTPRNYGYTF
DNA: TGCGCCAGCACCCTCTCCCCTGGGGGGACTCCCCGAAACTATGGCTACACCTTC